This TCR beta chain was sequenced during a study of regulatory T cells in long-lasting Graves disease. The CDR3 contains 11 residues. The V end was cut by 10 bases, the J end by 4 bases, with 10 bases between. Building of the TCR beta libraries involved iRepertoire HTBI primers and Arm-PCR of CDR3 regions. TCRdb re-called the multiplex PCR reads through MiXCR, storing one row per CDR3 protein. In the table there are roughly 410,000 distinct CDR3 sequences, 14% to 15% of which are singletons. As to this clonotype: The target antigen is unknown.

Study observations and caveats: Lower TCR diversity was seen in persistent Graves' patients than in newly diagnosed ones. Newly diagnosed patients shared about 950 public clonotypes; persistent patients shared around 2,500.

The time point: newly diagnosed GD, antithyroid drugs for less than 3 months. PBMC-extracted RNA yielded the TCR library. These data also featured in a second study, about T cells in Graves' hyperthyroidism and ophthalmopathy. That source adds: The HTBI set primed first-round TCR CDR3 RT-PCR. Model output signaled ophthalmopathy a median about seven months ahead of onset.

The chain has TRBV12-3 or TRBV12-4 and TRBJ1-2; D unclear. The sequences come from peripheral blood mononuclear cells (PBMCs), collected at new diagnosis, from a patient treated with antithyroid drugs. This clonotype was obtained from a woman between 40 and 55 years old with Graves disease. The CDR3 reads CAIRAGYGYTF. The CDR3 nucleotides read TGTGCCATCCGCGCGGGCTATGGCTACACCTTC.